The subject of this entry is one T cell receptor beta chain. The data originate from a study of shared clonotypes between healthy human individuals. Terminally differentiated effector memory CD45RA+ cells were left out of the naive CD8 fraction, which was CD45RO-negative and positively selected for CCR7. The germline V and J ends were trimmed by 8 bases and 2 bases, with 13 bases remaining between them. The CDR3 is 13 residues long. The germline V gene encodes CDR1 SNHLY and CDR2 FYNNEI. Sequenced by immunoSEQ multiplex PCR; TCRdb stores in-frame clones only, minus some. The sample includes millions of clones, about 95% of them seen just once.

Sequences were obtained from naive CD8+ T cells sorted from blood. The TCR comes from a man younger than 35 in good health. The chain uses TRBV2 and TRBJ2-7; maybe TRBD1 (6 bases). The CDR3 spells CASVPRDTYEQYF. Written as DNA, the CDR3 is TGTGCCAGCGTGCCACGGGACACCTACGAGCAGTACTTC. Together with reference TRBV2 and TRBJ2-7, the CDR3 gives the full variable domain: EPEVTQTPSHQVTQMGQEVILRCVPISNHLYFYWYRQILGQKVEFLVSFYNNEISEKSEIFDDQFSVERPDGSNFTLKIRSTKLEDSAMYFCASVPRDTYEQYFGPGTRLTVT.